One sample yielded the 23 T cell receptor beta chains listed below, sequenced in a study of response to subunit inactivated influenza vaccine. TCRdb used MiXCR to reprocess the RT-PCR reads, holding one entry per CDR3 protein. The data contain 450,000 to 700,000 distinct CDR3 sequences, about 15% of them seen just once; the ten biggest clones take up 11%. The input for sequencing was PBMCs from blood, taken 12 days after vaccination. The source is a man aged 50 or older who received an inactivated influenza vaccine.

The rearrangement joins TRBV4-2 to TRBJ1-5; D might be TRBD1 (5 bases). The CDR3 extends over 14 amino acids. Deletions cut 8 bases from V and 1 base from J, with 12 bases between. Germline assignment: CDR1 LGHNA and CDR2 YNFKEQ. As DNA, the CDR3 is TGTGCCAGCGGGGGTGGGGGAAGCAATCAGCCCCAGCATTTT. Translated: CASGGGGSNQPQHF.

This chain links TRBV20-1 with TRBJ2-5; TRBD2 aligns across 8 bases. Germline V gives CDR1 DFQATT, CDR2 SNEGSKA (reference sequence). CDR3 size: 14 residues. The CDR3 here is CSLSGTRASGTQYF. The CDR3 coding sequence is TGCAGCCTCTCCGGGACTAGGGCTTCAGGGACCCAGTACTTC.

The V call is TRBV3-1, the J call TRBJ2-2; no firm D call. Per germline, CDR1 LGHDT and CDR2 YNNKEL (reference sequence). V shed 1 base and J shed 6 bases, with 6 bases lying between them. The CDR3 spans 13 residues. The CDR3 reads CASSQVPSGELFF. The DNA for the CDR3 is TGTGCCAGCAGCCAAGTTCCGTCCGGGGAGCTGTTTTTT.

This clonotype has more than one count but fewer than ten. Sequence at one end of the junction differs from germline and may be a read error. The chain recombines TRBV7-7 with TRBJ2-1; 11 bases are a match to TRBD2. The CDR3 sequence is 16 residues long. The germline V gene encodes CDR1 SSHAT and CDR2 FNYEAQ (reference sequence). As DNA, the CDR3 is TGTGCTAGCAGCTCTAATAGCGGGGGGGACTACAATGAGCAGTTCTTC. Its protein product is CASSSNSGGDYNEQFF.

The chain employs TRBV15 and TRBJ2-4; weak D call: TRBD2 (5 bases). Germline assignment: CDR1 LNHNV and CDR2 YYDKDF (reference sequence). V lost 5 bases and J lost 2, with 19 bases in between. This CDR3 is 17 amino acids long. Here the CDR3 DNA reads TGTGCCACCAGCGAGGGTAGCGCACTAATAACCAAAAACATTCAGTACTTC. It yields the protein CATSEGSALITKNIQYF.

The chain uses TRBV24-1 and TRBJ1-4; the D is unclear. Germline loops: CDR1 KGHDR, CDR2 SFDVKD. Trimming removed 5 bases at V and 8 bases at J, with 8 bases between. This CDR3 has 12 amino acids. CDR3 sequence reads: CATSARGEKLFF. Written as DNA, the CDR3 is TGTGCCACCAGTGCCCGGGGAGAAAAACTGTTTTTT.

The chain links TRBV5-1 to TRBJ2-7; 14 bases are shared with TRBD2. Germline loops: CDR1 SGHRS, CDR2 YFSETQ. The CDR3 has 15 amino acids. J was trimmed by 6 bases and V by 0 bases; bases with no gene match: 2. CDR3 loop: CASSLEGLAGAEQYF. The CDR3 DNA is TGCGCCAGCAGCTTGGAGGGACTAGCGGGGGCCGAGCAGTACTTC.

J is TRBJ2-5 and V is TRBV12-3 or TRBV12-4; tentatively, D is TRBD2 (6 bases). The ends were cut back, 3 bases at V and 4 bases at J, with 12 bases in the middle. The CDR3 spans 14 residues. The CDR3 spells CASSFGGGAETQYF. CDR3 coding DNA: TGTGCCAGCAGTTTTGGCGGCGGGGCAGAGACCCAGTACTTC.

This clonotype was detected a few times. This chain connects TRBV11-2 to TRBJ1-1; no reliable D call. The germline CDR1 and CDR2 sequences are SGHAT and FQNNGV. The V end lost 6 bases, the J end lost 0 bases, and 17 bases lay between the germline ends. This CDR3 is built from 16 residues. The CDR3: CASRIAFGTVNTEAFF. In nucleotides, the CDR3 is TGTGCCAGCAGGATTGCATTCGGCACGGTGAACACTGAAGCTTTCTTT.

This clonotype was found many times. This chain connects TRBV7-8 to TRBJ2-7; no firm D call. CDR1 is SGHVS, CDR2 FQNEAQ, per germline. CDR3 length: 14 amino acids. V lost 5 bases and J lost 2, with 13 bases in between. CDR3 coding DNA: TGTGCCAGCAGCAGCCGGACCAACCCCTACGAGCAGTACTTC. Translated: CASSSRTNPYEQYF.

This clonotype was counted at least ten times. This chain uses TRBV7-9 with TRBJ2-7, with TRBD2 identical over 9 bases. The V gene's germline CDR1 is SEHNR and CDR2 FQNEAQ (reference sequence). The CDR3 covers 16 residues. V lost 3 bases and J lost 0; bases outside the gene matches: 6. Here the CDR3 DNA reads TGTGCCAGCAGCTTTGGGCTAGCGGGGTACTCCTACGAGCAGTACTTC. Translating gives CASSFGLAGYSYEQYF. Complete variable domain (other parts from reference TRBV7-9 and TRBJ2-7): DTGVSQNPRHKITKRGQNVTFRCDPISEHNRLYWYRQTLGQGPEFLTYFQNEAQLEKSRLLSDRFSAERPKGSFSTLEIQRTEQGDSAMYLCASSFGLAGYSYEQYFGPGTRLTVT.

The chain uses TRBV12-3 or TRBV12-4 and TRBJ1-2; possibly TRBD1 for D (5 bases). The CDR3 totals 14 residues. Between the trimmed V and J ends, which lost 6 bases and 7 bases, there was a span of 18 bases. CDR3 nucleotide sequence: TGTGCCAGCAGCCTACCAGGACAAGTAGCTGGCTACACCTTC. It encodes CASSLPGQVAGYTF.

The CDR3 loop is CASSQESAYSNQPQHF. In nucleotides, the CDR3 is TGTGCCAGCAGCCAAGAGTCGGCGTATAGCAATCAGCCCCAGCATTTT. The rearrangement joins TRBV4-2 to TRBJ1-5; no definite D call. Between the trimmed V and J ends, which lost 0 bases and 0 bases, there was a span of 9 bases. The CDR3 contains 16 residues. Germline loops: CDR1 LGHNA, CDR2 YNFKEQ.

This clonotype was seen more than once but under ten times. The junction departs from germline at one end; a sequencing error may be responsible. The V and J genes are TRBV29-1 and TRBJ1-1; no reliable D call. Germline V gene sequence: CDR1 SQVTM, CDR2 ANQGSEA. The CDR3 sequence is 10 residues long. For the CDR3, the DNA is TGCAGCGTTGATAACAGTGAAGCTTTCTTT. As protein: CSVDNSEAFF.

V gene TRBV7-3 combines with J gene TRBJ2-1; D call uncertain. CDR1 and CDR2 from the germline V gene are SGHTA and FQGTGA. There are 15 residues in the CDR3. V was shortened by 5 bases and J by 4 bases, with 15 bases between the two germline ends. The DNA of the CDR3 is TGTGCCAGCAGCCTACGGGTAGCTGCATACAATGAGCAGTTCTTC. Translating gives CASSLRVAAYNEQFF.

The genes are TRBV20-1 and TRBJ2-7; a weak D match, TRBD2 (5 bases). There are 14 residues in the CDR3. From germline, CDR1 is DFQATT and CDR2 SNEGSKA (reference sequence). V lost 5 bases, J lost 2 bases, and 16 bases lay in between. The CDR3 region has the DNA TGCAGTGCTGAGGGTGAACTCAGAGCCTACGAGCAGTACTTC. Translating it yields CSAEGELRAYEQYF.

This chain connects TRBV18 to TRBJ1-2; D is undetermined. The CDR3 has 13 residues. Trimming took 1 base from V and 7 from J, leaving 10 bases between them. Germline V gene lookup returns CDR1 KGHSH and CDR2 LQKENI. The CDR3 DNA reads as TGTGCCAGCTCACCACGAGGGTCTATTGGCTACACCTTC. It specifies CASSPRGSIGYTF.

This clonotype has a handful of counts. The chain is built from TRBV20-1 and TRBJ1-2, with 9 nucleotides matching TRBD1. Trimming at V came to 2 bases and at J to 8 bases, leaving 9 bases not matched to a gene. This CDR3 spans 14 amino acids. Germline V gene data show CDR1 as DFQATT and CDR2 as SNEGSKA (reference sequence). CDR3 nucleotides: TGCAGTGCTAGAAGAAACCGGGACAGGGACGGCTACACCTTC. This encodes CSARRNRDRDGYTF.

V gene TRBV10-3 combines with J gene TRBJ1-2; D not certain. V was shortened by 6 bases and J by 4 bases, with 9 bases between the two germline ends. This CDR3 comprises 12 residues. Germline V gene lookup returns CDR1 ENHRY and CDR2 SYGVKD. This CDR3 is CAIRKDSYGYTF. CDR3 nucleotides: TGTGCCATCAGGAAGGACTCCTATGGCTACACCTTC.

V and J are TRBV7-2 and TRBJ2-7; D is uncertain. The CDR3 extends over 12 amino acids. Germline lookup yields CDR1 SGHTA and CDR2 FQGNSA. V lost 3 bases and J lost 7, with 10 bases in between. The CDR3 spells CASSFDWREQYF. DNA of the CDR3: TGTGCCAGCAGCTTTGACTGGCGTGAGCAGTACTTC.

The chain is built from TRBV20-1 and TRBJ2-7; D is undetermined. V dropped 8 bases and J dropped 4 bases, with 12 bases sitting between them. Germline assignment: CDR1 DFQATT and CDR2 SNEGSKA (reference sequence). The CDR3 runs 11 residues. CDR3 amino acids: CSPMDGYEQYF. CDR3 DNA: TGCAGTCCGATGGACGGTTACGAGCAGTACTTC.

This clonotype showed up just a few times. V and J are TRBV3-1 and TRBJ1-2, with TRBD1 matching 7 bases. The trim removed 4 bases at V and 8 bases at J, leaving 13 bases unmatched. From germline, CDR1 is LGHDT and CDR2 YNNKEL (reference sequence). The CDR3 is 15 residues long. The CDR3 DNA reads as TGTGCCAGCAGCCCCCAAGTAGGGGGCGTTGGAGGCTACACCTTC. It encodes CASSPQVGGVGGYTF.

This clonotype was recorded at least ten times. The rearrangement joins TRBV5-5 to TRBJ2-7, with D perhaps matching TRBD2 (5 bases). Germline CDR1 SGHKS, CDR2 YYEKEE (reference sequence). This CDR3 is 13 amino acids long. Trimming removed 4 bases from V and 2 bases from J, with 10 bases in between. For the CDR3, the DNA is TGTGCCAGCAGCCGTCCCGGGACCTACGAGCAGTACTTC. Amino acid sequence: CASSRPGTYEQYF.